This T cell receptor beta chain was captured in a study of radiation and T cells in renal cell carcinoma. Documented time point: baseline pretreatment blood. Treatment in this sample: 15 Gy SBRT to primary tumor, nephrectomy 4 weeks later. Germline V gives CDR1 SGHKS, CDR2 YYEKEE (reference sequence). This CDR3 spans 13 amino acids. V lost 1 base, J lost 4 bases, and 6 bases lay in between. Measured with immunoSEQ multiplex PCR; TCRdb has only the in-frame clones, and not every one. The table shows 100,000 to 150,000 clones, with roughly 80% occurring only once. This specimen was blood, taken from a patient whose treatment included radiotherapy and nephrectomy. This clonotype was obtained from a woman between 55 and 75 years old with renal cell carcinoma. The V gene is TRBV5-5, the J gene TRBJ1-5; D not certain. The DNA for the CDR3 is TGTGCCAGCAGCTTGAGAGAGAATCAGCCCCAGCATTTT. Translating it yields CASSLRENQPQHF.